A single sample is the source of the 27 T cell receptor beta chains below, sequenced in a study of TIL therapy for anti-PD-1-resistant metastatic lung cancer. The libraries were made with immunoSEQ v3. Generated by immunoSEQ multiplex PCR, the TCRdb table keeps only in-frame clones and is missing some. In the table there are about 100,000 clones, under 70% of which are singletons. Documented time point: pre-treatment sample, taken before nivolumab and TIL therapy. The tumor samples were excised metastases, mostly pleural nodules or supraclavicular lymph nodes. Material: tumor tissue, obtained at baseline. The receptor source for this set is a person aged 25-85 years with non-small cell lung cancer.

This clone showed up just a few times. This chain links TRBV27 with TRBJ1-2, with a weak D call TRBD1 (6 bases). Trimming took 3 bases from V and 2 from J, leaving 13 bases between them. Germline V lookup: CDR1 MNHEY, CDR2 SMNVEV (reference sequence). This CDR3 has 15 amino acids. In DNA form, the CDR3 reads TGTGCCAGCAGTTTTGCCTCGGACAGAAACTATGGCTACACCTTC. Its translation: CASSFASDRNYGYTF.

J is TRBJ2-7 and V is TRBV7-9; 11 bases map to TRBD2. This CDR3 contains 14 residues. Per germline, CDR1 SEHNR and CDR2 FQNEAQ (reference sequence). V lost 6 bases, J lost 6 bases, and 7 bases stayed unmatched. The CDR3 sequence is CASRLAGDRAEQYF. CDR3 nucleotides: TGTGCCAGCAGACTAGCGGGAGATCGCGCCGAGCAGTACTTC.

This clone was observed once. The rearrangement joins TRBV30 to TRBJ2-7; 10 bases are a match to TRBD1. The CDR3 is made up of 15 amino acids. Germline-derived CDR1 and CDR2 are GTSNPN and SVGIG (reference sequence). With 4 bases clipped from V and 9 bases from J, the junction kept 15 bases outside the gene matches. CDR3 bases: TGTGCCTGGACTAGGACAGGGGGGGGTACCGTTGGGCAGTACTTC. Amino acid sequence: CAWTRTGGGTVGQYF.

The chain couples TRBV5-4 to TRBJ2-4, with a weak D call TRBD2 (6 bases). This CDR3 contains 15 residues. Germline V gene data show CDR1 as SGHNT and CDR2 as YYREEE (reference sequence). Deletions cut 0 bases from V and 2 bases from J, with 9 bases between. The DNA of the CDR3 is TGTGCCAGCAGCTTGGTGGGGGGAACCAAAAACATTCAGTACTTC. This gives the protein CASSLVGGTKNIQYF.

This clone was counted a few times. The chain combines TRBV3-1 (or the pseudogene TRBV3-2) with TRBJ2-7, with D maybe TRBD2 (5 bases). Germline lookup yields CDR1 LGHDT and CDR2 YNNKEL (reference sequence). CDR3 length: 15 amino acids. V was shortened by 3 bases and J by 1 base, with 13 bases between the two germline ends. CDR3 loop: CASSHQGLASYEQYF. The CDR3 DNA follows: TGTGCCAGCAGCCATCAAGGTCTAGCATCCTACGAGCAGTACTTC.

This clone was recorded many times. The chain couples TRBV30 to TRBJ2-1; maybe TRBD2 (6 bases). The ends were cut back, 7 bases at V and 0 bases at J, with 10 bases in the middle. From germline, CDR1 is GTSNPN and CDR2 SVGIG (reference sequence). The CDR3 extends over 13 amino acids. Here the CDR3 DNA reads TGTGCCTTCCGGGAGCTCTCCTACAATGAGCAGTTCTTC. Translated: CAFRELSYNEQFF.

This chain links TRBV5-8 with TRBJ2-5; D may be TRBD1 (5 bases). The ends were cut back, 2 bases at V and 4 bases at J, with 9 bases in the middle. Germline V lookup: CDR1 SGHTS, CDR2 YDEGEE. The CDR3 sequence is 13 residues long. This CDR3 reads CASSLQAPETQYF. CDR3 nucleotides: TGTGCCAGCAGCTTACAGGCCCCAGAGACCCAGTACTTC.

The V gene is TRBV15, the J gene TRBJ2-6; D is possibly TRBD1 (6 bases). This CDR3 region has 17 residues. Trimming cost V 5 bases and J 0 bases, with 14 bases left between them. CDR1 and CDR2 (germline): LNHNV, YYDKDF (reference sequence). The CDR3, as DNA: TGTGCCACCAGCGGCCCCGGGACACGCTCTGGGGCCAACGTCCTGACTTTC. Translating gives CATSGPGTRSGANVLTF.

This clone was recorded at least ten times. The chain has TRBV7-9 and TRBJ2-5, with a tentative D call TRBD2 (6 bases). Germline V gene data show CDR1 as SEHNR and CDR2 as FQNEAQ (reference sequence). This CDR3 is built from 18 residues. Trimming stripped 6 bases from V and 5 bases from J, with 28 bases between. This chain's CDR3 is CASSKGTPLPNQEETQYF. CDR3 nucleotides: TGTGCCAGCAGTAAGGGGACTCCCCTTCCCAATCAAGAGGAGACCCAGTACTTC.

The chain carries TRBV4-3 and TRBJ1-4, with TRBD1 as a possible D gene (6 bases). The germline V gene has CDR1 LGHNA and CDR2 YSLEER. Trimming removed 1 base from V and 3 bases from J, with 12 bases in between. The CDR3 is 16 amino acids. The DNA of the CDR3 is TGCGCCAGCAGCCAAGGGGGGGCTGGGGCTAATGAAAAACTGTTTTTT. Translated, it gives CASSQGGAGANEKLFF.

The J gene is TRBJ2-1, the V gene TRBV24-1; TRBD2 agrees at 9 bases. The CDR3 extends over 18 amino acids. The V and J ends lost 2 bases and 5 bases, in that order; junction bases with no gene match: 12. Looked up from germline, CDR1 is KGHDR and CDR2 is SFDVKD. CDR3 bases: TGTGCCACCAGTGATTCGCCCCCCCTAGCGGGATCCCACAATGAGCAGTTCTTC. It encodes CATSDSPPLAGSHNEQFF.

The chain employs TRBV5-1 and TRBJ2-7; 9 positions match TRBD1. Germline V CDR1 and CDR2: SGHRS, YFSETQ. Trimming at V came to 5 bases and at J to 2 bases, leaving 8 bases not matched to a gene. This CDR3 comprises 15 residues. CDR3 in DNA: TGCGCCAGCAGGGGGGGCGGGACAGGGCCCTACGAGCAGTACTTC. Residues: CASRGGGTGPYEQYF.

V usage is TRBV6-5 and J usage is TRBJ2-7, with 10 bases aligning to TRBD2. CDR3 length: 14 residues. Germline V CDR1 and CDR2: MNHEY, SVGAGI. The V segment lost 10 bases and the J segment 7 bases; nucleotides outside the gene matches: 13. The CDR3: CATHPSGGLWEQYF. CDR3 DNA sequence: TGTGCCACCCACCCTAGCGGGGGTTTATGGGAGCAGTACTTC.

The rearrangement links TRBV7-6 to TRBJ1-4, with D possibly being TRBD1 (6 bases). Trimming left V 1 base short and J 7 bases short, with 19 bases between. The germline V gene encodes CDR1 SGHVS and CDR2 FNYEAQ. The CDR3 spans 17 residues. CDR3 region: CASSLGRARKGGEKLFF. The CDR3 DNA is TGTGCCAGCAGCTTAGGAAGAGCCCGCAAAGGGGGTGAAAAACTGTTTTTT.

The genes are TRBV6-5 and TRBJ2-1; D possibly matches TRBD1 or TRBD2 (5 bases each). Germline loops: CDR1 MNHEY, CDR2 SVGAGI. Trimming shortened V by 4 bases and J by 4 bases, and 11 bases separated the two germline ends. CDR3 size: 14 residues. CDR3 coding DNA: TGTGCCAGCAGTTTATCGTGGGGGTACAATGAGCAGTTCTTC. Its translation: CASSLSWGYNEQFF.

The genes are TRBV11-2 and TRBJ2-7, with TRBD1 identical over 11 bases. The germline gives CDR1 SGHAT, CDR2 FQNNGV. The ends lost 7 bases at V and 6 bases at J; junction bases unmatched: 23. CDR3 length: 19 residues. CDR3 sequence: CASTSGWGWYGTGGSEQYF. CDR3 bases: TGTGCCAGCACCTCCGGATGGGGTTGGTATGGGACAGGGGGGTCCGAGCAGTACTTC.

The chain links TRBV10-3 to TRBJ2-1, with a possible D match to TRBD2 (6 bases). Germline V gene lookup returns CDR1 ENHRY and CDR2 SYGVKD. This CDR3 contains 16 residues. Between the trimmed V and J ends, which lost 0 bases and 0 bases, there was a span of 9 bases. CDR3 sequence: CAISESGGSSYNEQFF. CDR3 bases: TGTGCCATCAGTGAGTCTGGGGGGAGCTCCTACAATGAGCAGTTCTTC.

The chain has TRBV4-3 and TRBJ2-1, with D perhaps TRBD2 (6 bases). Germline V gives CDR1 LGHNA, CDR2 YSLEER. Between the trimmed V and J ends, which lost 3 bases and 7 bases, there was a span of 22 bases. The CDR3 covers 17 residues. CDR3 sequence: CASSQINGPAGTNEQFF. Written as DNA, the CDR3 is TGCGCCAGCAGCCAGATCAACGGCCCGGCAGGGACTAATGAGCAGTTCTTC.

The chain carries TRBV7-3 and TRBJ2-3; 8 bases map to TRBD2. CDR3 length equals 14 residues. The V gene end was trimmed by 1 base and the J gene end by 3 bases; junction bases not matched to a gene: 0. Germline V gene data show CDR1 as SGHTA and CDR2 as FQGTGA. The CDR3 is CASSLSGRTDTQYF. The CDR3 DNA is TGTGCCAGCAGCTTAAGCGGGAGGACAGATACGCAGTATTTT.

This clone is labeled medium-sized (0.01 to 0.1%). In nucleotides, the CDR3 is TGTGCCAGCAGCGTATCAGGGGTCACAGATACGCAGTATTTT. Its translation is CASSVSGVTDTQYF. The chain couples TRBV9 to TRBJ2-3; D is possibly TRBD1 (6 bases). Per germline, CDR1 SGDLS and CDR2 YYNGEE. The CDR3 sequence is 14 residues long. Trimming took 1 base from V and 2 from J, leaving 8 bases between them.

The CDR3 DNA is TGTGCCAGCAAGGGTGGCGGAAACACCATATATTTT. It yields the protein CASKGGGNTIYF. The rearrangement links TRBV5-6 to TRBJ1-3, with D uncertain. There are 12 residues in the CDR3. CDR1 and CDR2 (germline): SGHDT, YYEEEE. Trimming left V 6 bases short and J 4 bases short, with 8 bases between.

CDR3 loop: CASMPLAGGNEQFF. The CDR3 DNA follows: TGTGCCAGCATGCCGCTAGCGGGAGGCAATGAGCAGTTCTTC. The V gene is TRBV5-8, the J gene TRBJ2-1, with TRBD2 identical over 11 bases. Germline V gives CDR1 SGHTS, CDR2 YDEGEE. This CDR3 spans 14 amino acids. With V trimmed by 6 bases and J by 6 bases, 5 bases remained unmatched.

CDR3 region: CASSLWEISGANVLTF. CDR3 bases: TGTGCCAGCAGCTTGTGGGAGATTTCTGGGGCCAACGTCCTGACTTTC. V usage is TRBV7-9 and J usage is TRBJ2-6, with D possibly matching TRBD2 (5 bases). The CDR3 covers 16 residues. In germline, CDR1 is SEHNR, CDR2 FQNEAQ (reference sequence). Trimming shortened V by 3 bases and J by 1 base, and 10 bases separated the two germline ends.

The gene calls are TRBV27 and TRBJ1-4, with a tentative D call TRBD1 (5 bases). The CDR3 extends over 15 amino acids. Trimming cost V 6 bases and J 3 bases, with 14 bases left between them. The germline gives CDR1 MNHEY, CDR2 SMNVEV (reference sequence). The CDR3 nucleotides are TGTGCCAGCAGCCAGACGGGACGGGCTAATGAAAAACTGTTTTTT. It translates to CASSQTGRANEKLFF.

This chain uses TRBV29-1 with TRBJ1-3; 7 bases map to TRBD1. Germline V gene lookup returns CDR1 SQVTM and CDR2 ANQGSEA. Unmatched junction bases numbered 8, after V lost 6 bases and J lost 0 bases. The CDR3 totals 15 residues. CDR3 in DNA: TGCAGCGTAACGGACAGGCCTCGCTCTGGAAACACCATATATTTT. Protein product: CSVTDRPRSGNTIYF.

The chain combines TRBV30 with TRBJ1-4, with D perhaps matching TRBD1 (6 bases). Germline CDR1 GTSNPN, CDR2 SVGIG (reference sequence). This CDR3 is built from 15 residues. V lost 5 bases and J 4 bases, leaving 17 bases between the germline ends. This CDR3 is CAWGGRWDFNEKLFF. The CDR3 bases are TGTGCCTGGGGGGGGCGTTGGGACTTTAATGAAAAACTGTTTTTT.

This clone showed up just once. The chain recombines TRBV30 with TRBJ2-7, with 9 bases that match TRBD2. The CDR3 covers 13 residues. Per germline, CDR1 GTSNPN and CDR2 SVGIG (reference sequence). The trim removed 4 bases at V and 2 bases at J, leaving 3 bases unmatched. Here the CDR3 DNA reads TGTGCCTGGAAGTTAGCGGGGGCCTACGAGCAGTACTTC. Its protein product is CAWKLAGAYEQYF.